This T cell receptor beta chain was sequenced during a study of T cells in Graves' hyperthyroidism and ophthalmopathy. Overall study results and limits: Ophthalmopathy was model-predicted a median approximately 6.9 months pre-onset. Blood also showed most of the thyroid clonotypes that were expanded above 0.001.

TCR beta CDR3 regions were amplified from RNA transcripts. First-round RT-PCR of the TCR CDR3 relied on the HTBI primer set. TCRdb reprocessed the multiplex PCR reads via MiXCR and lists one record per CDR3 protein. The repertoire holds around 300,000 distinct CDR3 sequences, with less than 30% as singletons. Pregnant or lactating patients were excluded, as were those with uncontrolled infection or other autoimmune disease. An approximately 10 ml volume of fresh peripheral blood provided the PBMCs. CDR3 length equals 15 residues. Trimming took 5 bases from V and 6 from J; bases not matched to a gene: 11. The germline gives CDR1 ENHRY, CDR2 SYGVKD. A word on this clonotype: The antigen remains undetermined.

The source of this sequence is a man aged 35 to 55 with Graves' hyperthyroidism that later progressed to Graves' ophthalmopathy. The gene calls are TRBV10-3 and TRBJ1-1; 8 positions match TRBD1. Sequencing used blood. CDR3 sequence (DNA): TGTGCCATCAGTCCCTCAGGGGGCCTAGGGGCTGAAGCTTTCTTT. This sequence encodes CAISPSGGLGAEAFF.